This is a list of T cell receptor beta chains from one sample in a study of T-cell memory formation after mild COVID-19. TCRdb reprocessed the 5' RACE reads with MiXCR, giving one entry per CDR3 protein. The table shows 35,000 to 50,000 distinct CDR3 sequences, with about a tenth occurring only once. Specimen: PBMCs or a T cell subset sorted from them (not recorded which). The receptors here all came from an adult woman who had mild COVID-19 (a few samples of this study predate the infection). Cell type and time point are not known. Each CDR3 is given with its conserved first and last residue. Fields, in order: CDR3 DNA, CDR3 protein, D gene, clone size, V gene, J gene. A D gene is named only where the DNA matches it firmly. Clone size is given for some rows only: seen once, a few or many times, or a class if the clone is expanded.

DNA: TGTGCCAGCTCACCGGGACAGGGATTTTATGGCTACACCTTC; CDR3: CASSPGQGFYGYTF; D: TRBD1; size: -; V: TRBV18; J: TRBJ1-2
DNA: TGCAGTGCTTTGACAGGGGGCAGGACTGAAGCTTTCTTT; CDR3: CSALTGGRTEAFF; D: TRBD1; size: few; V: TRBV20-1; J: TRBJ1-1
DNA: TGTGCCAGCACCCGTTCAGGGTTCTCCTACGAGCAGTACTTC; CDR3: CASTRSGFSYEQYF; D: -; size: -; V: TRBV6-1; J: TRBJ2-7
DNA: TGTGCCAGCAGTTTATATCGACAAACTGAAGCTTTCTTT; CDR3: CASSLYRQTEAFF; D: -; size: few; V: TRBV27; J: TRBJ1-1
DNA: TGCGCCAGCAGCTTGCGAAGTCCCAGTAGGCCACGGATTAGGAATCAGCCCCAGCATTTT; CDR3: CASSLRSPSRPRIRNQPQHF; D: -; size: -; V: TRBV5-1; J: TRBJ1-5
DNA: TGTGCCAGCAGCTTTACAGGGGGCCGGGCAGATACGCAGTATTTT; CDR3: CASSFTGGRADTQYF; D: TRBD1; size: -; V: TRBV7-3; J: TRBJ2-3
DNA: TGTGCCACCAGTCCGACAGCCCCGAACACCGGGGAGCTGTTTTTT; CDR3: CATSPTAPNTGELFF; D: -; size: few; V: TRBV24-1; J: TRBJ2-2
DNA: TGTGCCAGCAGCTTACTGGGTGACTCCTACGAGCAGTACTTC; CDR3: CASSLLGDSYEQYF; D: -; size: few; V: TRBV7-2; J: TRBJ2-7
DNA: TGTGCCTGGAGTGTACAGTTATTGCGTAGCGTCCACGAGCAGTACTTC; CDR3: CAWSVQLLRSVHEQYF; D: -; size: -; V: TRBV30; J: TRBJ2-7
DNA: TGTGCCAGCAGTCCCAATAGCGGGTGGGGCACCGGGGAGCTGTTTTTT; CDR3: CASSPNSGWGTGELFF; D: TRBD2; size: few; V: TRBV6-6; J: TRBJ2-2
DNA: TGCAGTGCTACTCTGACTAGCACTACGCAGTATTTT; CDR3: CSATLTSTTQYF; D: TRBD2; size: -; V: TRBV20-1; J: TRBJ2-3
DNA: TGCAGTGCTAACACCCCCAGAACTAGCAATCAGCCCCAGCATTTT; CDR3: CSANTPRTSNQPQHF; D: -; size: few; V: TRBV20-1; J: TRBJ1-5
DNA: TGTGCCAGCAGCCCACTAGCGGGAAGAACAGATACGCAGTATTTT; CDR3: CASSPLAGRTDTQYF; D: TRBD2; size: medium-sized; V: TRBV7-6; J: TRBJ2-3
DNA: TGTGCCAGCAGTTACTCGGGGGGTGGCGAGCAGTACTTC; CDR3: CASSYSGGGEQYF; D: -; size: -; V: TRBV6-2/TRBV6-3; J: TRBJ2-7
DNA: TGTGCCAGCAGCTTGATCCAGGGGAGCGCAGATACGCAGTATTTT; CDR3: CASSLIQGSADTQYF; D: -; size: many; V: TRBV7-6; J: TRBJ2-3
DNA: TGCAGTGCTAGAGGTCGGGGGGCTAACTATGGCTACACCTTC; CDR3: CSARGRGANYGYTF; D: -; size: -; V: TRBV20-1; J: TRBJ1-2
DNA: TGTGCCAGCAGCTCTAGCGTGGAGAGAACAGATACGCAGTATTTT; CDR3: CASSSSVERTDTQYF; D: -; size: medium-sized; V: TRBV25-1; J: TRBJ2-3
DNA: TGTGCCAGCAGCTTAACAGGGGTTGGTGAAGCTTTCTTT; CDR3: CASSLTGVGEAFF; D: -; size: few; V: TRBV7-3; J: TRBJ1-1
DNA: TGTGCCAGCAGTTTTTCGGGGCAGTCTAATGAAAAACTGTTTTTT; CDR3: CASSFSGQSNEKLFF; D: -; size: -; V: TRBV12-3/TRBV12-4; J: TRBJ1-4
DNA: TGTGCCAGCAGCCCCCGAGAAGGGGGCGAAGTAGATACGCAGTATTTT; CDR3: CASSPREGGEVDTQYF; D: TRBD1; size: -; V: TRBV9; J: TRBJ2-3
DNA: TGTGCCAGCAGCTTAGTTATGGACTACCCTCGGCCAAATGAGCAGTTCTTC; CDR3: CASSLVMDYPRPNEQFF; D: -; size: -; V: TRBV7-9; J: TRBJ2-1
DNA: TGTGCCAGCAGTTACCGCTTGGGACATACTAACTATGGCTACACCTTC; CDR3: CASSYRLGHTNYGYTF; D: -; size: medium-sized; V: TRBV6-5; J: TRBJ1-2
DNA: TGTGCCTGGACCAAGACAGGGACGAACACTGAAGCTTTCTTT; CDR3: CAWTKTGTNTEAFF; D: TRBD1; size: few; V: TRBV30; J: TRBJ1-1
DNA: TGTGCCAGCATCGGGACAGGGGGCAACACCGGGGAGCTGTTTTTT; CDR3: CASIGTGGNTGELFF; D: TRBD1; size: -; V: TRBV2; J: TRBJ2-2
DNA: TGTGCCAGCAGATTAAGGGATTGGGGGGGACCCTCCTACAATGAGCAGTTCTTC; CDR3: CASRLRDWGGPSYNEQFF; D: TRBD2; size: few; V: TRBV12-3/TRBV12-4; J: TRBJ2-1
DNA: TGTGCCAGCAGTTTATCCTCCACAGGGATGAACACTGAAGCTTTCTTT; CDR3: CASSLSSTGMNTEAFF; D: -; size: few; V: TRBV27; J: TRBJ1-1
DNA: TGTGCCTGGAGTACCCGCCAGGGGCGTCGGCCCTACGAGCAGTACTTC; CDR3: CAWSTRQGRRPYEQYF; D: -; size: many; V: TRBV30; J: TRBJ2-7
DNA: TGTGCCAGCAGTTATTCGCCAGGAGGTCGGTCACCCCTCCACTTT; CDR3: CASSYSPGGRSPLHF; D: -; size: once; V: TRBV27; J: TRBJ1-6
DNA: TGTGCCAGCAGTGAGAACAGGGGGAATTCACCCCTCCACTTT; CDR3: CASSENRGNSPLHF; D: TRBD1; size: few; V: TRBV25-1; J: TRBJ1-6
DNA: TGTGCCAGCAGTCGGGGGAGGGACACCTACGAGCAGTACTTC; CDR3: CASSRGRDTYEQYF; D: -; size: -; V: TRBV27; J: TRBJ2-7
DNA: TGTGCCAGCAGCCAGGACAGTTCACGCGAGCAGTACTTC; CDR3: CASSQDSSREQYF; D: -; size: many; V: TRBV7-9; J: TRBJ2-7